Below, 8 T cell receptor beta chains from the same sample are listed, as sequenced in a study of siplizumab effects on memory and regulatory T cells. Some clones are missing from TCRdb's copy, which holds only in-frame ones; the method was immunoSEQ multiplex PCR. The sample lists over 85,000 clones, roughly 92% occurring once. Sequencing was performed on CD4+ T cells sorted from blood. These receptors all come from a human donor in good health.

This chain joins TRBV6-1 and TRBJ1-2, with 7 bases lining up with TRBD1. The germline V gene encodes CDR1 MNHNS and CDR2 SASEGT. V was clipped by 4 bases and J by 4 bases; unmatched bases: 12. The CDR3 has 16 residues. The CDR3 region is CASSVLPGQSSYGYTF. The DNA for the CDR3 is TGTGCCAGCAGTGTCCTCCCGGGACAGAGTTCCTATGGCTACACCTTC.

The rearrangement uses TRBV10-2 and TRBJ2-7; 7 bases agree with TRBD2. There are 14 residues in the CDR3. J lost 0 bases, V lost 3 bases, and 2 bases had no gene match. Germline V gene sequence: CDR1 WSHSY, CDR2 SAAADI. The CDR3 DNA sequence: TGCGCCAGCAGTGAACGGGAGGCCTCCTACGAGCAGTACTTC. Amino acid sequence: CASSEREASYEQYF.

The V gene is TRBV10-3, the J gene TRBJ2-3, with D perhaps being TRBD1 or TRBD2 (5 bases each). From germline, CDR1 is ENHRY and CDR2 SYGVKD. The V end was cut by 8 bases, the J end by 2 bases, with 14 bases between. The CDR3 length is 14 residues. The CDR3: CAISPGQSTDTQYF. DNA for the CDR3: TGTGCCATCTCACCGGGGCAGTCCACAGATACGCAGTATTTT.

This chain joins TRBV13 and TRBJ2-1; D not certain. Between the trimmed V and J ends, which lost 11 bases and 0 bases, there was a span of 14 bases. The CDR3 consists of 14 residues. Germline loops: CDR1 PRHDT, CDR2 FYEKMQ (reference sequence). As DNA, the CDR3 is TGTGCCTCTCGTACCATGAGCTCCTACAATGAGCAGTTCTTC. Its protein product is CASRTMSSYNEQFF.

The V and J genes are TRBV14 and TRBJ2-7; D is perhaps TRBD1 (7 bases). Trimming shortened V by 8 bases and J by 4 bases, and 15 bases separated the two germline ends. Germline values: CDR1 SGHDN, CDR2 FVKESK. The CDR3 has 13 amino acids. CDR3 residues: CASFGGTAYEQYF. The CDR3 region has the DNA TGTGCCAGCTTCGGCGGGACAGCATACGAGCAGTACTTC. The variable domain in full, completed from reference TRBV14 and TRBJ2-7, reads EAGVTQFPSHSVIEKGQTVTLRCDPISGHDNLYWYRRVMGKEIKFLLHFVKESKQDESGMPNNRFLAERTGGTYSTLKVQPAELEDSGVYFCASFGGTAYEQYFGPGTRLTVT.

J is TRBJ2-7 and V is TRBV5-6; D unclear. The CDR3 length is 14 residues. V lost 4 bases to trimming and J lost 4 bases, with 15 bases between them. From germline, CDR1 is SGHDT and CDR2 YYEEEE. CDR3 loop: CASSQQKGRYEQYF. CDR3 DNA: TGTGCCAGCAGCCAACAGAAGGGCCGATACGAGCAGTACTTC.

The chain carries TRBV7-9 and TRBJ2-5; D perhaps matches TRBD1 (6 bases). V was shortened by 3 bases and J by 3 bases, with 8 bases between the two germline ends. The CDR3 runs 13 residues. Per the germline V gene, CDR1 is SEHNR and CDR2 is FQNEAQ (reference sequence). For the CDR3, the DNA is TGTGCCAGCAGCTTCTGGACAGAAGAGACCCAGTACTTC. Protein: CASSFWTEETQYF.

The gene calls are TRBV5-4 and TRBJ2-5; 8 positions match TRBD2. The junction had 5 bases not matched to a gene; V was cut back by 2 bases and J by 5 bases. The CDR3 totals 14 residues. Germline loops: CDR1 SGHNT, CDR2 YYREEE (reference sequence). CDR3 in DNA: TGTGCCAGCAGCTTCGCGGGACTAGATGAGACCCAGTACTTC. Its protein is CASSFAGLDETQYF.